Listed below are T cell receptor beta chains from one sample, sequenced in a study of response to subunit inactivated influenza vaccine. TCRdb re-called the RT-PCR reads through MiXCR, storing one row per CDR3 protein. This sample has around 650,000 distinct CDR3 sequences, with approximately 14% found just once. This specimen was PBMCs from blood, taken 11 to 12 days after vaccination. Every receptor here comes from a middle-aged man who received an inactivated influenza vaccine. Each CDR3 is given with its conserved first and last residue. The D gene is left open where the match is weak. Clone size, where shown, is once, few, many, or a class for clones that have expanded.

V,D,J,size,length,CDR3,DNA
TRBV4-1,TRBD2,TRBJ2-6,-,17,CASSLLAGGTGANVLTF,TGCGCCAGCAGCCTCCTAGCGGGGGGGACTGGGGCCAACGTCCTGACTTTC
TRBV20-1,-,TRBJ2-5,-,14,CSAPSAGVEETQYF,TGCAGTGCTCCCTCCGCAGGGGTGGAAGAGACCCAGTACTTC
TRBV19,-,TRBJ2-5,once,13,CASSADSQETQYF,TGTGCCAGTAGCGCGGACAGTCAAGAGACCCAGTACTTC
TRBV28,-,TRBJ1-2,-,14,CASSLWTEKYGYTF,TGTGCCAGCAGTTTATGGACAGAGAAATATGGCTACACCTTC
TRBV28,-,TRBJ2-7,few,13,CASMVSNSYEQYF,TGTGCCAGCATGGTCTCGAACTCCTACGAGCAGTACTTC
TRBV20-1,TRBD1,TRBJ2-7,few,14,CSAEIGQGVYEQYF,TGCAGTGCTGAGATTGGACAGGGGGTTTACGAGCAGTACTTC
TRBV4-2,TRBD2,TRBJ2-5,few,15,CASSQGTSGSETQYF,TGTGCCAGCAGCCAAGGGACTAGCGGGAGCGAGACCCAGTACTTC
TRBV7-9,-,TRBJ1-1,few,12,CASSPGHTEAFF,TGTGCCAGCAGCCCAGGGCATACTGAAGCTTTCTTT
TRBV5-1,TRBD2,TRBJ2-5,few,17,CASSLEVGTSGVGTQYF,TGCGCCAGCAGCTTGGAAGTGGGGACTAGCGGGGTAGGGACCCAGTACTTC
TRBV6-2/TRBV6-3,TRBD2,TRBJ2-7,-,14,CASSYPGLRLPQYF,TGTGCCAGCAGTTACCCGGGACTACGCTTGCCGCAGTACTTC